The present TCR beta chain was sequenced within a study of shared clonotypes between healthy human individuals. Only one count was recorded for this clone. Its specificity is unknown. Only in-frame clones appear in the TCRdb table, and some are missing; sequencing was by immunoSEQ multiplex PCR. The sample consists of over 2 million clones, 85% to 95% of them appearing once. CD45RO-negative, CCR7-positively selected cells formed the naive CD8 fraction, excluding terminally differentiated effector memory CD45RA+ cells. V gave up 2 bases and J gave up 4 bases, with 16 bases separating them. CDR1 is SGHRS and CDR2 is YFSETQ in the germline V gene. The CDR3 contains 15 residues. Study findings and constraints: It was observed that 5% to 6.5% of naive CD4 clonotypes were shared across several donors.

The receptor comes from a man between 18 and 35 years old in good health. The rearrangement links TRBV5-1 to TRBJ2-7; D possibly corresponds to TRBD1 (5 bases). The sample was naive CD8+ T cells sorted from blood. The CDR3 spells CASSFPGQGGYEQYF. The CDR3 nucleotides are TGCGCCAGCAGCTTCCCCGGGCAGGGTGGGTACGAGCAGTACTTC.